Listed here are 27 T cell receptor beta chains from one sample, sequenced in a study of blood T cell repertoires in COVID-19. Profiled with immunoSEQ multiplex PCR; TCRdb holds only in-frame clones, not every one. Here the sample spans hundreds of thousands of clones, more than 70% being singletons. Sequencing input: peripheral blood. The receptors here all came from a woman in her twenties or thirties with COVID-19, enrolled during active disease.

The chain joins TRBV7-8 to TRBJ2-7, with 11 bases aligning to TRBD2. Trimming removed 3 bases from V and 1 base from J; junction bases left unmatched: 8. Per the germline V gene, CDR1 is SGHVS and CDR2 is FQNEAQ. The CDR3 extends over 17 amino acids. The CDR3 DNA is TGTGCCAGCAGCTTCCGACAGGGACTAGCGGTATCCTACGAGCAGTACTTC. Protein product: CASSFRQGLAVSYEQYF.

The chain recombines TRBV27 with TRBJ2-7; the D gene is possibly TRBD1 (8 bases). Trimming shortened V by 6 bases and J by 4 bases, and 19 bases separated the two germline ends. The CDR3 is made up of 15 amino acids. In germline, CDR1 is MNHEY, CDR2 SMNVEV (reference sequence). The CDR3 bases are TGTGCCAGCAGACCGACCGACAGGGGAGGGTACGAGCAGTACGTC. This encodes CASRPTDRGGYEQYV.

The rearrangement uses TRBV7-2 and TRBJ2-5; TRBD2 matches 9 bases. Germline-derived CDR1 and CDR2 are SGHTA and FQGNSA. CDR3 size: 18 residues. Unmatched junction bases numbered 15, after V lost 3 bases and J lost 4 bases. CDR3: CASSFPSGGPQNRETQYF. In DNA form, the CDR3 reads TGTGCCAGCAGCTTCCCCAGCGGGGGGCCGCAGAATAGAGAGACCCAGTACTTC.

The rearrangement links TRBV9 to TRBJ2-5, with 13 bases aligning to TRBD2. The CDR3 covers 19 residues. The germline CDR1 and CDR2 sequences are SGDLS and YYNGEE. Unmatched junction bases numbered 17, after V lost 4 bases and J lost 5 bases. The DNA for the CDR3 is TGTGCCAGCAGCCCACAACTAGCGGGGGGGCCAGGCGGTTTGGAGACCCAGTACTTC. The encoded protein is CASSPQLAGGPGGLETQYF.

The chain employs TRBV3-1 (or the pseudogene TRBV3-2) and TRBJ2-5, with D tentatively TRBD2 (6 bases). The CDR3 spans 15 residues. Germline CDR1 LGHDT, CDR2 YNNKEL (reference sequence). The V and J ends lost 2 bases and 1 base respectively, with 11 bases between them. CDR3 residues: CASSQFGGAQETQYF. The CDR3 region has the DNA TGTGCCAGCAGCCAATTTGGCGGGGCCCAAGAGACCCAGTACTTC.

The V and J genes are TRBV6-4 and TRBJ2-1; 8 bases match TRBD2. This CDR3 comprises 16 residues. CDR1 MRHNA and CDR2 SNTAGT come from the germline V gene. With 0 bases clipped from V and 8 bases from J, the junction kept 9 bases outside the gene matches. CDR3 region: CASSDSAGGSQDEQFF. CDR3 nucleotide sequence: TGTGCCAGCAGTGACTCTGCGGGAGGAAGTCAGGATGAGCAGTTCTTC.

This rearrangement joins TRBV7-9 to TRBJ2-7; possible D gene TRBD1, 5 bases. Germline lookup yields CDR1 SEHNR and CDR2 FQNEAQ (reference sequence). CDR3 length: 17 residues. V shed 5 bases and J shed 7 bases, with 27 bases lying between them. The CDR3 loop is CASSLGIRASSPREQYF. The CDR3 bases are TGTGCCAGCAGCCTGGGTATCAGGGCGTCCTCACCACGGGAGCAGTACTTC.

The chain combines TRBV7-6 with TRBJ1-3, with 8 bases matching TRBD1. V lost 3 bases and J lost 1; bases outside the gene matches: 5. In germline, CDR1 is SGHVS, CDR2 FNYEAQ. The CDR3 contains 16 residues. This CDR3 reads CASSFPTGDSGNTIYF. Written as DNA, the CDR3 is TGTGCCAGCAGCTTCCCGACAGGGGATTCTGGAAACACCATATATTTT.

This clone was recorded once. The genes are TRBV5-1 and TRBJ2-6; D may be TRBD1 (5 bases). The V gene lost 5 bases and the J gene lost 0 bases, with 12 bases spanning the gap. Per the germline V gene, CDR1 is SGHRS and CDR2 is YFSETQ. The CDR3 length is 16 residues. The CDR3 sequence is CASSQQAYSGANVLTF. CDR3 in DNA: TGCGCCAGCAGTCAACAGGCGTACTCTGGGGCCAACGTCCTGACTTTC. The whole variable domain, filled in from reference TRBV5-1 and TRBJ2-6, reads KAGVTQTPRYLIKTRGQQVTLSCSPISGHRSVSWYQQTPGQGLQFLFEYFSETQRNKGNFPGRFSGRQFSNSRSEMNVSTLELGDSALYLCASSQQAYSGANVLTFGAGSRLTVL.

The J gene is TRBJ1-2, the V gene TRBV11-3; no clear D gene. The V and J ends lost 0 bases and 8 bases respectively, with 7 bases between them. Germline-derived CDR1 and CDR2 are SGHNT and YENEEA. This CDR3 is built from 12 residues. CDR3 nucleotides: TGTGCCAGCAGCTTAGAGATGGGCGGCTACACCTTC. Protein: CASSLEMGGYTF.

The genes are TRBV5-4 and TRBJ2-3; 12 nucleotides agree with TRBD2. CDR1 is SGHNT and CDR2 is YYREEE in the germline V gene (reference sequence). Unmatched junction bases numbered 13, after V lost 4 bases and J lost 4 bases. This CDR3 is built from 18 residues. CDR3 sequence: CASSASRTSGTGADTQYF. CDR3 DNA sequence: TGTGCCAGCAGCGCTTCTAGGACTAGCGGGACCGGGGCAGATACGCAGTATTTT.

The CDR3 bases are TGTGCCAGCAGCCAGGAGATGCGGGAGTGGAACGAGCAGTACTTC. Translation: CASSQEMREWNEQYF. V usage is TRBV3-1 (or the pseudogene TRBV3-2) and J usage is TRBJ2-7; TRBD2 aligns across 7 bases. The CDR3 is made up of 15 amino acids. The germline V gene has CDR1 LGHDT and CDR2 YNNKEL (reference sequence). V was pared by 3 bases and J by 5 bases, with 10 bases of the junction left unmatched.

This chain links TRBV27 with TRBJ1-1; 8 nucleotides line up with TRBD1. The trim removed 3 bases at V and 7 bases at J, leaving 19 bases unmatched. The CDR3 length is 18 residues. Germline loops: CDR1 MNHEY, CDR2 SMNVEV (reference sequence). CDR3 DNA: TGTGCCAGCAGTTTCGGAAATCCGGGACAGGCCGTGGGGGGTGAAGCTTTCTTT. This translates into CASSFGNPGQAVGGEAFF.

The chain links TRBV19 to TRBJ2-2; 10 bases map to TRBD2. V shed 5 bases and J 1 base; nucleotides not matched to a gene: 10. The CDR3 loop spans 18 amino acids. Germline-derived CDR1 and CDR2 are LNHDA and SQIVND (reference sequence). CDR3 bases: TGTGCCAGTAGTCCGGGACTAGCGCTAACGAGGAACACCGGGGAGCTGTTTTTT. This encodes CASSPGLALTRNTGELFF.

The chain links TRBV27 to TRBJ2-7; TRBD1 is a possible D gene (6 bases). V dropped 4 bases and J dropped 6 bases, with 13 bases sitting between them. CDR3 length: 13 amino acids. From germline, CDR1 is MNHEY and CDR2 SMNVEV (reference sequence). CDR3 protein: CASSWTDASEQYF. CDR3 nucleotides: TGTGCCAGCAGTTGGACAGACGCCTCCGAGCAGTACTTC.

V and J are TRBV7-2 and TRBJ2-7, with 7 bases identical to TRBD2. The CDR3 consists of 15 residues. V dropped 1 base and J dropped 3; count of bases not matched to a gene: 6. CDR1 SGHTA and CDR2 FQGNSA come from the germline V gene. The CDR3 DNA reads as TGTGCCAGCAGCTTAGTCGGGGGGTACCTCTACGAGCAGTACTTC. It codes for CASSLVGGYLYEQYF.

The sample holds one count of this clone. This chain joins TRBV21-1 and TRBJ1-1; the tabulated D call, TRBD1, remains unverified against the DNA. TRBV21-1 is a pseudogene. The CDR3 covers 14 residues. The CDR3 nucleotides read TGTGCCAGCTGTAGGGGACAGGCTAACACTGAAGCTTTCTTT. This sequence encodes CASCRGQANTEAFF.

CDR3 residues: CASSDGTGSGTQYF. In DNA form, the CDR3 reads TGTGCCAGCAGTGACGGGACAGGGTCAGGTACGCAGTATTTT. The chain combines TRBV6-1 with TRBJ2-3; 9 bases map to TRBD1. After removal of 3 bases from V and 8 bases from J, the junction contained 6 bases not matched to a gene. From germline, CDR1 is MNHNS and CDR2 SASEGT. This CDR3 spans 14 amino acids.

The V and J genes are TRBV11-2 and TRBJ2-2, with 13 bases identical to TRBD2. CDR1 SGHAT and CDR2 FQNNGV come from the germline V gene. There are 15 residues in the CDR3. J lost 5 bases, V lost 5 bases, and 2 bases had no gene match. The CDR3 bases are TGTGCCAGCAGCCCGGGACTAGCGGGAACCGGGGAGCTGTTTTTT. As protein: CASSPGLAGTGELFF.

The rearrangement links TRBV4-3 to TRBJ2-7, with D maybe TRBD2 (6 bases). Trimming shortened V by 1 base and J by 0 bases, and 7 bases separated the two germline ends. CDR3 length: 14 amino acids. Germline V gene sequence: CDR1 LGHNA, CDR2 YSLEER. The CDR3 DNA follows: TGCGCCAGCAGCCAAGTCGGGGGCTCCTACGAGCAGTACTTC. This gives the protein CASSQVGGSYEQYF.

The chain employs TRBV11-2 and TRBJ1-1; D is ambiguous. Germline loops: CDR1 SGHAT, CDR2 FQNNGV. V lost 5 bases to trimming and J lost 2 bases, with 15 bases between them. The CDR3 has 15 residues. The CDR3: CASSPLEGRNTEAFF. In DNA, the CDR3 is TGTGCCAGCAGCCCCCTTGAAGGGAGAAACACTGAAGCTTTCTTT.

The CDR3 DNA is TGCGCCAGCAGCTTGGAAGGGGCCCTGAACTATGGCTACACCTTC. Translating it yields CASSLEGALNYGYTF. This chain uses TRBV5-1 with TRBJ1-2; D may be TRBD1 (5 bases). Germline lookup yields CDR1 SGHRS and CDR2 YFSETQ. Trimming removed 0 bases at V and 2 bases at J, with 11 bases between. The CDR3 loop spans 15 amino acids.

The V and J genes are TRBV3-1 (or the pseudogene TRBV3-2) and TRBJ1-1; no reliable D call. The CDR3 has 12 amino acids. Germline CDR1 reads LGHDT; CDR2 reads YNNKEL (reference sequence). Trimming left V 2 bases short and J 5 bases short, with 6 bases between. In nucleotides, the CDR3 is TGTGCCAGCAGCCAAATGAGGACTGAAGCTTTCTTT. It yields the protein CASSQMRTEAFF.

The chain carries TRBV5-4 and TRBJ2-2; 9 nucleotides align to TRBD2. Germline lookup yields CDR1 SGHNT and CDR2 YYREEE (reference sequence). V lost 0 bases to trimming and J lost 5 bases; unmatched junction nucleotides: 14. The CDR3 is 19 residues long. The CDR3 bases are TGTGCCAGCAGCTTGGGGGTTAGCGGGAGAGGGGGCGAGACCGGGGAGCTGTTTTTT. This gives the protein CASSLGVSGRGGETGELFF.

The rearrangement uses TRBV7-9 and TRBJ1-6; TRBD1 aligns across 9 bases. The trim removed 5 bases at V and 4 bases at J, leaving 6 bases unmatched. Germline lookup yields CDR1 SEHNR and CDR2 FQNEAQ (reference sequence). The CDR3 runs to 16 residues. The CDR3 DNA reads TGTGCCAGCAGCCTCACGGGACAGGGTTATAATTCACCCCTCCACTTT. Amino acid sequence: CASSLTGQGYNSPLHF.

The V gene is TRBV5-6, the J gene TRBJ2-7; 10 bases agree with TRBD1. Germline CDR1 and CDR2: SGHDT and YYEEEE. V was clipped by 4 bases and J by 2 bases; unmatched bases: 9. There are 16 residues in the CDR3. The CDR3 here is CASSQRQGASTYEQYF. Here the CDR3 DNA reads TGTGCCAGCAGCCAAAGACAGGGGGCGAGCACCTACGAGCAGTACTTC.

The chain couples TRBV28 to TRBJ1-4; no firm D call. The CDR3 is made up of 13 amino acids. From germline, CDR1 is MDHEN and CDR2 SYDVKM. Between the trimmed V and J ends, which lost 1 base and 9 bases, there was a span of 9 bases. CDR3: CASSLYSWKKLFF. The CDR3 bases are TGTGCCAGCAGTTTATACAGTTGGAAAAAACTGTTTTTT.